The 26 T cell receptor beta chains reported below all come from one sample, sequenced in a study of cytomegalovirus exposure and HLA in healthy donors. Primers: 60 Vbeta forward and 13 Jbeta reverse. The repertoire was sequenced with immunoSEQ multiplex PCR; TCRdb's copy has only in-frame clones and lacks some. Of about 150,000 clones listed, over 50% are singletons. Sequenced sample: PBMCs. The receptors derive from a human donor in good health.

V gene TRBV2 combines with J gene TRBJ1-2; weak D call: TRBD1 (5 bases). Germline V gives CDR1 SNHLY, CDR2 FYNNEI. This CDR3 spans 14 amino acids. V was pared by 6 bases and J by 12 bases, with 23 bases between. The CDR3 reads CASSDVTTRAMDTF. In DNA, the CDR3 is TGTGCCAGCAGCGACGTAACGACCAGGGCGATGGACACCTTC.

This chain connects TRBV25-1 to TRBJ2-7; maybe TRBD1 (6 bases). Germline V gene sequence: CDR1 MGHDK, CDR2 SYGVNS. Trimming removed 9 bases from V and 6 bases from J, with 21 bases in between. This CDR3 region has 14 residues. The DNA for the CDR3 is TGTGCCAGAGTACCCGGGACAAAAGATCGCGAGCAGTACTTC. It is translated as CARVPGTKDREQYF.

The V and J genes are TRBV19 and TRBJ2-1, with TRBD2 identical over 7 bases. The CDR3 spans 15 residues. V dropped 3 bases and J dropped 2; count of bases not matched to a gene: 4. Germline assignment: CDR1 LNHDA and CDR2 SQIVND (reference sequence). CDR3: CASSIQRGAYNEQFF. The CDR3 coding sequence is TGTGCCAGTAGTATCCAGCGGGGAGCCTACAATGAGCAGTTCTTC.

This rearrangement joins TRBV7-6 to TRBJ2-5, with 10 bases matching TRBD2. This CDR3 has 15 amino acids. The germline gives CDR1 SGHVS, CDR2 FNYEAQ. J was trimmed by 5 bases and V by 4 bases; bases with no gene match: 7. The CDR3: CASSSGLAKSETQYF. DNA of the CDR3: TGTGCCAGCAGCTCGGGACTAGCGAAATCGGAGACCCAGTACTTC. The full variable domain, its missing parts supplied by reference TRBV7-6 and TRBJ2-5, is GAGVSQSPRYKVTKRGQDVALRCDPISGHVSLYWYRQALGQGPEFLTYFNYEAQQDKSGLPNDRFSAERPEGSISTLTIQRTEQRDSAMYRCASSSGLAKSETQYFGPGTRLLVL.

J is TRBJ1-5 and V is TRBV19; no clear D. Between the trimmed V and J ends, which lost 8 bases and 5 bases, there was a span of 7 bases. Per germline, CDR1 LNHDA and CDR2 SQIVND (reference sequence). This CDR3 is built from 11 residues. CDR3 DNA: TGTGCCAGTGGTGACTATCAGCCCCAGCATTTT. Its protein is CASGDYQPQHF.

This clone was counted between two and nine times. The chain employs TRBV29-1 and TRBJ2-7, with TRBD2 matching 11 bases. The germline gives CDR1 SQVTM, CDR2 ANQGSEA. CDR3 length: 12 amino acids. Trimming cost V 6 bases and J 3 bases; bases outside gene matches: 1. The chain's CDR3 is CSVGTSGYEQYF. CDR3 bases: TGCAGCGTCGGGACTAGCGGCTACGAGCAGTACTTC.

This clone was picked up a small number of times. This rearrangement joins TRBV13 to TRBJ1-2; D unclear. This CDR3 spans 15 amino acids. V lost 8 bases and J 4 bases, leaving 20 bases between the germline ends. CDR1 and CDR2 from the germline V gene are PRHDT and FYEKMQ (reference sequence). The CDR3 bases are TGTGCCAGCCCATTGACCCAGGAGGGTGTCTATGGCTACACCTTC. It translates to CASPLTQEGVYGYTF.

V usage is TRBV10-3 and J usage is TRBJ2-7; 9 bases agree with TRBD1. This CDR3 region has 17 residues. V was clipped by 4 bases and J by 3 bases; unmatched bases: 13. CDR1 is ENHRY and CDR2 is SYGVKD in the germline V gene. Written as DNA, the CDR3 is TGTGCCATCAGTGGGGTTCGCCGACAGGGGGTTAGCTACGAGCAGTACTTC. Amino acids: CAISGVRRQGVSYEQYF.

The chain recombines TRBV19 with TRBJ1-4; D uncertain. The V end was cut by 3 bases, the J end by 7 bases, with 18 bases between. The CDR3 has 16 amino acids. Looked up from germline, CDR1 is LNHDA and CDR2 is SQIVND (reference sequence). CDR3 loop: CASSIDTGKGGEKLFF. Here the CDR3 DNA reads TGTGCCAGTAGTATCGATACGGGAAAGGGCGGTGAAAAACTGTTTTTT.

The rearrangement uses TRBV11-3 and TRBJ2-5; TRBD2 is a possible D gene (6 bases). Germline V gives CDR1 SGHNT, CDR2 YENEEA. The length of the CDR3 is 15 residues. The ends were cut back, 2 bases at V and 5 bases at J, with 15 bases in the middle. The CDR3 reads CASSLLGGDRETQYF. As DNA, the CDR3 is TGTGCCAGCAGCTTACTGGGGGGTGATCGGGAGACCCAGTACTTC.

V and J are TRBV6-5 and TRBJ2-7; D is possibly TRBD1 (5 bases). CDR1 and CDR2 (germline): MNHEY, SVGAGI. V lost 2 bases and J lost 4, with 15 bases in between. The CDR3 extends over 15 amino acids. As DNA, the CDR3 is TGTGCCAGCAGTTACCAATTTAAGACAGATTACGAGCAGTACTTC. Translating gives CASSYQFKTDYEQYF.

This chain uses TRBV7-6 with TRBJ2-2, with D tentatively TRBD1 (6 bases). This CDR3 spans 16 amino acids. Deletions cut 5 bases from V and 0 bases from J, with 13 bases between. Germline values: CDR1 SGHVS, CDR2 FNYEAQ. The CDR3 sequence: CASSHRDNANTGELFF. The CDR3 bases are TGTGCCAGCAGCCACCGGGACAACGCGAACACCGGGGAGCTGTTTTTT.

This clone was picked up one time. This sequence joins TRBV11-3 and TRBJ1-3; 8 bases are shared with TRBD1. Germline V lookup: CDR1 SGHNT, CDR2 YENEEA. J lost 4 bases, V lost 4 bases, and 6 bases had no gene match. The CDR3 extends over 15 amino acids. The CDR3 nucleotides are TGTGCCAGCAGCTCCGGACAGGGCGAGGGAAACACCATATATTTT. It translates to CASSSGQGEGNTIYF.

This clone showed up just a few times. The genes are TRBV7-2 and TRBJ1-1, with TRBD1 matching over 10 bases. In germline, CDR1 is SGHTA, CDR2 FQGNSA. J lost 5 bases, V lost 5 bases, and 5 bases had no gene match. The CDR3 covers 14 residues. The CDR3 protein is CASSEGQGLTEAFF. The CDR3 DNA reads TGTGCCAGCAGCGAGGGACAGGGGTTAACTGAAGCTTTCTTT.

This chain links TRBV5-1 with TRBJ2-5, with 7 bases lining up with TRBD1. Germline assignment: CDR1 SGHRS and CDR2 YFSETQ. With V trimmed by 4 bases and J by 1 base, 4 bases remained unmatched. CDR3 length: 14 amino acids. The CDR3 region has the DNA TGCGCCAGCAGCACAACAGGGGTCCAAGAGACCCAGTACTTC. It translates to CASSTTGVQETQYF. The full variable domain, its missing parts supplied by reference TRBV5-1 and TRBJ2-5, is KAGVTQTPRYLIKTRGQQVTLSCSPISGHRSVSWYQQTPGQGLQFLFEYFSETQRNKGNFPGRFSGRQFSNSRSEMNVSTLELGDSALYLCASSTTGVQETQYFGPGTRLLVL.

The chain is built from TRBV7-9 and TRBJ2-1; possibly TRBD1 for D (5 bases). Trimming removed 5 bases at V and 3 bases at J, with 14 bases between. The CDR3 consists of 15 residues. Germline V lookup: CDR1 SEHNR, CDR2 FQNEAQ (reference sequence). The CDR3 spells CASSREAQGYNEQFF. The DNA of the CDR3 is TGTGCCAGCAGCAGAGAAGCGCAGGGCTACAATGAGCAGTTCTTC. Looking up the rest from reference TRBV7-9 and TRBJ2-1 gives the full variable domain: DTGVSQNPRHKITKRGQNVTFRCDPISEHNRLYWYRQTLGQGPEFLTYFQNEAQLEKSRLLSDRFSAERPKGSFSTLEIQRTEQGDSAMYLCASSREAQGYNEQFFGPGTRLTVL.

The V gene is TRBV5-1, the J gene TRBJ2-7; 7 nucleotides line up with TRBD1. There are 14 residues in the CDR3. V was clipped by 4 bases and J by 6 bases; unmatched bases: 10. The germline V gene has CDR1 SGHRS and CDR2 YFSETQ. The CDR3 spells CASSTGTDHSEQYF. The DNA for the CDR3 is TGCGCCAGCAGCACCGGGACAGACCACAGCGAGCAGTACTTC. Full variable domain (missing parts from reference TRBV5-1 and TRBJ2-7): KAGVTQTPRYLIKTRGQQVTLSCSPISGHRSVSWYQQTPGQGLQFLFEYFSETQRNKGNFPGRFSGRQFSNSRSEMNVSTLELGDSALYLCASSTGTDHSEQYFGPGTRLTVT.

The chain couples TRBV19 to TRBJ2-7; 7 bases agree with TRBD1. The CDR3 sequence is 14 residues long. The V gene's germline CDR1 is LNHDA and CDR2 SQIVND (reference sequence). The ends lost 6 bases at V and 3 bases at J; junction bases unmatched: 8. In DNA, the CDR3 is TGTGCCAGTAGGGGAACAGGGGACGGCTACGAGCAGTACTTC. Residues: CASRGTGDGYEQYF.

This chain joins TRBV15 and TRBJ2-7, with 8 bases that match TRBD2. V dropped 3 bases and J dropped 0; count of bases not matched to a gene: 7. The CDR3 spans 16 residues. CDR1 is LNHNV, CDR2 YYDKDF, per germline (reference sequence). CDR3 sequence: CATSSQLADNSYEQYF. The CDR3 DNA is TGTGCCACCAGCAGTCAACTAGCGGACAACTCCTACGAGCAGTACTTC.

The chain recombines TRBV11-3 with TRBJ1-4; 7 bases are a match to TRBD1. CDR1 and CDR2 from the germline V gene are SGHNT and YENEEA. This CDR3 has 16 residues. The junction had 9 bases not matched to a gene; V was cut back by 4 bases and J by 4 bases. The CDR3 DNA follows: TGTGCCAGCAGCTCAAGACAGGGAGGTCGTAATGAAAAACTGTTTTTT. The encoded protein is CASSSRQGGRNEKLFF.

The V and J genes are TRBV6-6 and TRBJ2-3; 7 bases agree with TRBD2. J gave up 0 bases and V 6 bases, and 9 bases lay outside the gene matches. The CDR3 covers 16 residues. Per the germline V gene, CDR1 is MNHNY and CDR2 is SVGAGI (reference sequence). The CDR3 region has the DNA TGTGCCAGCAGGGGCGGGAGCGGCCTCAGCACAGATACGCAGTATTTT. Translation: CASRGGSGLSTDTQYF.

The chain employs TRBV5-1 and TRBJ1-5, with D possibly matching TRBD1 (6 bases). V was trimmed by 1 base and J by 4 bases, leaving 15 bases between them. CDR1 and CDR2 from the germline V gene are SGHRS and YFSETQ. This CDR3 spans 16 amino acids. The CDR3 sequence: CASSLYGRDTNQPQHF. The CDR3 DNA reads as TGCGCCAGCAGCTTGTACGGCCGGGACACTAATCAGCCCCAGCATTTT. The full variable domain, its missing parts supplied by reference TRBV5-1 and TRBJ1-5, is KAGVTQTPRYLIKTRGQQVTLSCSPISGHRSVSWYQQTPGQGLQFLFEYFSETQRNKGNFPGRFSGRQFSNSRSEMNVSTLELGDSALYLCASSLYGRDTNQPQHFGDGTRLSIL.

The chain carries TRBV11-2 and TRBJ2-5, with D perhaps TRBD1 (6 bases). The length of the CDR3 is 16 residues. Germline values: CDR1 SGHAT, CDR2 FQNNGV. The V end lost 5 bases, the J end lost 0 bases, and 16 bases lay between the germline ends. The CDR3 spells CASSPPGHSYQETQYF. The CDR3 DNA is TGTGCCAGCAGCCCACCGGGACACTCGTACCAAGAGACCCAGTACTTC.

The V call is TRBV4-1, the J call TRBJ1-2; perhaps TRBD1 as D (5 bases). Trimming took off 1 base at V and 7 bases at J, with 13 bases between the two ends. The CDR3 extends over 14 amino acids. Germline-derived CDR1 and CDR2 are MGHRA and YSYEKL. The CDR3 is CASSQGVRVVGYTF. The CDR3 nucleotides read TGCGCCAGCAGCCAAGGAGTCAGGGTAGTTGGCTACACCTTC.

This clone was detected only once. The chain employs TRBV5-1 and TRBJ1-2, with D uncertain. This CDR3 spans 15 amino acids. Germline V gene data show CDR1 as SGHRS and CDR2 as YFSETQ. The ends were cut back, 1 base at V and 1 base at J, with 11 bases in the middle. In DNA form, the CDR3 reads TGCGCCAGCAGCTTGTCGACGTCGGGTAACTATGGCTACACCTTC. This sequence encodes CASSLSTSGNYGYTF.

The chain is built from TRBV11-2 and TRBJ2-5, with 12 bases fitting TRBD2. The germline gives CDR1 SGHAT, CDR2 FQNNGV. The CDR3 is 17 amino acids. Trimming took 1 base from V and 5 from J; bases not matched to a gene: 8. CDR3 nucleotides: TGTGCCAGCAGCTTAGGGACTAGCGGGACCAAGAGGGAGACCCAGTACTTC. Protein sequence: CASSLGTSGTKRETQYF.